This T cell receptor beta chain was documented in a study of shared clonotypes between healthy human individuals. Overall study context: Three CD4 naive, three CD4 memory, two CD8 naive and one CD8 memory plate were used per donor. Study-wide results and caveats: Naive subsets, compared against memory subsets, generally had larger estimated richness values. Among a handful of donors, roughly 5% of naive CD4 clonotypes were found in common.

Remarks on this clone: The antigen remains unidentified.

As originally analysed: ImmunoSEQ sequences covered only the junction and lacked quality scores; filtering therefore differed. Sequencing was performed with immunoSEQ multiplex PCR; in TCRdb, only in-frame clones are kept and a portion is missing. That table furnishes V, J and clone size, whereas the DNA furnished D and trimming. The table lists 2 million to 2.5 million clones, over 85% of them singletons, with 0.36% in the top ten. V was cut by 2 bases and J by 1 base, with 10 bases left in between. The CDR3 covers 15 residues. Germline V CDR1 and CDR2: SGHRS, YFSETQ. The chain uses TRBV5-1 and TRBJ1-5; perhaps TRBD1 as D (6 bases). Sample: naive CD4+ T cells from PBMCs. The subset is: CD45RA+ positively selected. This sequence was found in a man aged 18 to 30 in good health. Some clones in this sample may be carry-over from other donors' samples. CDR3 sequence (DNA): TGCGCCAGCAGCTTAACAGGGAGCAGCAATCAGCCCCAGCATTTT. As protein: CASSLTGSSNQPQHF.